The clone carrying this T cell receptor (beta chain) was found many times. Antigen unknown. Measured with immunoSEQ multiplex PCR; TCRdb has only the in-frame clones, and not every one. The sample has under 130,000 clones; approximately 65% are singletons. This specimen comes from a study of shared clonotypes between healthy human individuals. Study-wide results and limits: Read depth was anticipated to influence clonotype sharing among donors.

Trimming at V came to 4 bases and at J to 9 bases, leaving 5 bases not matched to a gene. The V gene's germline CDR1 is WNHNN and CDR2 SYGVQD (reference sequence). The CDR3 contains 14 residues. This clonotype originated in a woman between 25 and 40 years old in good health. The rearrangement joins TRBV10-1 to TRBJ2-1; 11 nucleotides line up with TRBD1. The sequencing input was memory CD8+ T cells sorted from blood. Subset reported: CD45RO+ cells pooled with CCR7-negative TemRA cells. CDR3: CASSGGQGGIEQFF. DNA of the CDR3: TGCGCCAGCAGTGGGGGACAGGGGGGGATTGAGCAGTTCTTC.